A single sample is the source of the 32 T cell receptor beta chains below, sequenced in a study of naive and memory T cell subsets. An equimolar mix of two oligonucleotides served as the beta constant-region primer for TRBC1 and TRBC2. The ligated cDNA underwent four PCR rounds using SP2 and nested alpha and beta constant-region primers. Each CDR3 protein gets one entry after TCRdb re-called the UMI-ligation and nested PCR reads with MiXCR. The data hold more than 100,000 distinct CDR3 sequences, with just over 35% observed a single time. The source material was central memory CD4+ T cells from blood. The receptors shown here come from a human donor in good health.

The chain combines TRBV20-1 with TRBJ1-2, with 8 bases lining up with TRBD1. CDR1 is DFQATT, CDR2 SNEGSKA, per germline (reference sequence). CDR3 size: 14 residues. The V gene end was trimmed by 6 bases and the J gene end by 8 bases; junction bases not matched to a gene: 14. The CDR3 is CSATPRGLPGGYTF. The CDR3 coding sequence is TGCAGTGCAACCCCCAGGGGGCTCCCTGGAGGCTACACCTTC.

This clonotype turned up a few times. The V call is TRBV2, the J call TRBJ2-1, with TRBD2 matching 8 bases. Germline V lookup: CDR1 SNHLY, CDR2 FYNNEI. V shed 10 bases, J shed 5 bases, and the junction held 10 bases outside the gene matches. The CDR3 runs to 14 residues. This CDR3 is CATRPREGHNEQFF. The CDR3, as DNA: TGTGCCACCCGCCCCCGGGAGGGCCACAATGAGCAGTTCTTC.

A note on this clonotype: An end of the junction does not agree with germline; a read error may underlie this. The chain uses TRBV30 and TRBJ2-6; 7 nucleotides match TRBD1. This CDR3 has 16 residues. CDR1 and CDR2 (germline): GTSNPN, SVGIG (reference sequence). The CDR3 nucleotides read TGTGCCTGGAGTAGGCAAGGGGGCGCCGGGGCCAACGCCCTGACTTTC. Translated: CAWSRQGGAGANALTF. The full variable domain, completed using reference TRBV30 and TRBJ2-6, is SQTIHQWPATLVQPVGSPLSLECTVEGTSNPNLYWYRQAAGRGLQLLFYSVGIGQISSEVPQNLSASRPQDRQFILSSKKLLLSDSGFYLCAWSRQGGAGANALTFGAGSRLTVL.

This clonotype was seen more than once but under ten times. V is TRBV7-2 and J is TRBJ2-7; perhaps D is TRBD1 or TRBD2 (5 bases each). Trimming took off 5 bases at V and 4 bases at J, with 12 bases between the two ends. Germline CDR1 and CDR2: SGHTA and FQGNSA. The CDR3 is 13 residues long. CDR3 region: CASSRDRRYEQYF. CDR3 coding DNA: TGTGCCAGCAGCCGGGACCGGCGGTACGAGCAGTACTTC.

The chain has TRBV7-3 and TRBJ2-1; 7 nucleotides agree with TRBD1. The CDR3 spans 16 residues. Looked up from germline, CDR1 is SGHTA and CDR2 is FQGTGA. V was clipped by 6 bases and J by 6 bases; unmatched bases: 14. CDR3 in amino acids: CASSKTRDSQGNEQFF. The CDR3 DNA is TGTGCCAGCAGTAAAACCAGGGACAGCCAGGGCAATGAGCAGTTCTTC.

Within the sample, this clonotype is medium-sized. The chain is built from TRBV29-1 and TRBJ2-3, with a weak D call TRBD1 (5 bases). V lost 3 bases and J 0 bases, leaving 10 bases between the germline ends. This CDR3 spans 14 amino acids. Germline-derived CDR1 and CDR2 are SQVTM and ANQGSEA. The DNA for the CDR3 is TGCAGCGTTGAGAACAGGATTAGCACAGATACGCAGTATTTT. Translated: CSVENRISTDTQYF.

In this sample, this clonotype turned up a few times. The V and J genes are TRBV18 and TRBJ2-6; 9 nucleotides align to TRBD1. The CDR3 contains 17 residues. Germline CDR1 reads KGHSH; CDR2 reads LQKENI. Trimming removed 0 bases from V and 4 bases from J; junction bases left unmatched: 4. The CDR3 coding sequence is TGTGCCAGCTCACCACCGGAACAGGGGGCCGGGGCCAACGTCCTGACTTTC. Encoded protein: CASSPPEQGAGANVLTF.

A single count supports this clonotype. The chain links TRBV3-1 to TRBJ2-7; D not certain. V gave up 0 bases and J gave up 7 bases, with 4 bases separating them. CDR3 size: 11 residues. The V gene's germline CDR1 is LGHDT and CDR2 YNNKEL (reference sequence). The CDR3 here is CASSQEVEQYF. CDR3 coding DNA: TGTGCCAGCAGCCAAGAGGTAGAGCAGTACTTC.

This clonotype was seen more than once but under ten times. V and J are TRBV20-1 and TRBJ2-3; the match to TRBD2 covers 16 bases. J lost 8 bases, V lost 1 base, and 3 bases had no gene match. The CDR3 has 15 amino acids. Germline V gene lookup returns CDR1 DFQATT and CDR2 SNEGSKA (reference sequence). This chain's CDR3 is CSARAGLAGGGTQYF. The DNA of the CDR3 is TGCAGTGCTAGAGCGGGACTAGCGGGAGGGGGTACGCAGTATTTT.

This rearrangement joins TRBV10-3 to TRBJ1-6; perhaps TRBD1 as D (6 bases). CDR1 and CDR2 (germline): ENHRY, SYGVKD. V shed 6 bases and J shed 4 bases, with 19 bases lying between them. CDR3 length: 17 residues. CDR3 residues: CAIRKGTTAAYNSPLHF. CDR3 DNA sequence: TGTGCCATCAGGAAAGGGACAACGGCGGCTTATAATTCACCCCTCCACTTT.

On this clonotype itself: The junction differs from germline at one of its ends, possibly a read error. J is TRBJ2-4 and V is TRBV29-1; D unclear. The CDR3 extends over 12 amino acids. Germline CDR1 and CDR2: SQVTM and ANQGSEA. CDR3 nucleotides: TGCAGCGCTTCGTCGGGTAAAAGCATTCAGTACTTC. Translation gives CSASSGKSIQYF.

The rearrangement joins TRBV6-2 or TRBV6-3 to TRBJ2-4; no clear D gene. The CDR3 spans 16 residues. Trimming pared 6 bases from V and 1 base from J, leaving 16 bases between. Germline values: CDR1 MNHEY, CDR2 SVGEGT. Here the CDR3 reads CASSPSQIAAKNIQYF. The CDR3 DNA reads as TGTGCCAGCAGCCCCTCCCAGATTGCGGCCAAAAACATTCAGTACTTC.

This clonotype was detected only a few times. This chain uses TRBV12-5 with TRBJ2-4, with TRBD2 as a possible D gene (5 bases). This CDR3 region has 15 residues. V was clipped by 6 bases and J by 3 bases, with 15 bases between them. CDR1 and CDR2 (germline): LGHNT, FRNRAP. The CDR3 loop reads CASGLKGAGKNIQYF. In nucleotides, the CDR3 is TGTGCTAGTGGCTTGAAGGGAGCTGGCAAAAACATTCAGTACTTC.

There are a few counts of this clonotype. The J gene is TRBJ1-6, the V gene TRBV6-6; 7 bases are a match to TRBD1. Germline CDR1 is MNHNY and CDR2 is SVGAGI (reference sequence). The CDR3 runs to 14 residues. V shed 1 base and J 7 bases; nucleotides not matched to a gene: 1. CDR3 loop: CASSYLQGNSPLHF. The CDR3 nucleotides read TGTGCCAGCAGTTACTTACAGGGGAATTCACCCCTCCACTTT.

This chain connects TRBV20-1 to TRBJ2-5, with D possibly TRBD1 on 5 matching bases. The CDR3 sequence is 12 residues long. Germline CDR1 and CDR2: DFQATT and SNEGSKA (reference sequence). V was shortened by 2 bases and J by 4 bases, with 8 bases between the two germline ends. The CDR3 DNA sequence: TGCAGTGCTAGAAGGGGCATAGAGACCCAGTACTTC. It specifies CSARRGIETQYF.

The V call is TRBV7-6, the J call TRBJ2-3; 8 bases are shared with TRBD2. Germline V gene lookup returns CDR1 SGHVS and CDR2 FNYEAQ. J was trimmed by 2 bases and V by 1 base; bases with no gene match: 8. This CDR3 spans 17 amino acids. CDR3 nucleotide sequence: TGTGCCAGCAGCTTAGGGCTAGCGGGTGACCCCACAGATACGCAGTATTTT. As protein: CASSLGLAGDPTDTQYF.

This clonotype turned up a few times. The chain couples TRBV30 to TRBJ2-2; TRBD1 matches at 7 bases. Germline V gene sequence: CDR1 GTSNPN, CDR2 SVGIG (reference sequence). Trimming cost V 3 bases and J 0 bases; bases outside gene matches: 7. CDR3 size: 16 residues. The CDR3: CAWRGKGAANTGELFF. CDR3 coding DNA: TGTGCCTGGAGGGGGAAGGGGGCTGCGAACACCGGGGAGCTGTTTTTT.

The chain combines TRBV11-3 with TRBJ2-3; D ambiguous. Germline-derived CDR1 and CDR2 are SGHNT and YENEEA. The CDR3 is 14 residues long. Trimming removed 1 base at V and 8 bases at J, with 13 bases between. CDR3 nucleotide sequence: TGTGCCAGCAGCTTAGGAGGTGGTCTGGGTACGCAGTATTTT. This encodes CASSLGGGLGTQYF.

In this sample, this clonotype turned up a few times. The chain carries TRBV5-8 and TRBJ2-1; the match to TRBD2 covers 7 bases. This CDR3 is built from 14 residues. J gave up 9 bases and V 4 bases, and 10 bases lay outside the gene matches. Germline V gene sequence: CDR1 SGHTS, CDR2 YDEGEE. CDR3 DNA: TGTGCCAGCAGCGGCCGGACTAGGGTTGGTGAGCAGTTCTTC. It encodes CASSGRTRVGEQFF.

The chain uses TRBV20-1 and TRBJ2-3; TRBD1 matches 7 bases. The CDR3 runs to 13 residues. Germline V CDR1 and CDR2: DFQATT, SNEGSKA (reference sequence). With 6 bases clipped from V and 0 bases from J, the junction kept 3 bases outside the gene matches. CDR3 sequence: CSAPGQSTDTQYF. The DNA of the CDR3 is TGCAGTGCACCGGGACAGAGCACAGATACGCAGTATTTT.

V and J are TRBV28 and TRBJ1-3; TRBD1 matches at 11 bases. V trimming: 6 bases; J trimming: 8 bases; junction bases outside the gene matches: 6. The CDR3 spans 14 residues. CDR1 is MDHEN and CDR2 is SYDVKM in the germline V gene. CDR3 residues: CASRSDRGPYTIYF. The CDR3 region has the DNA TGTGCCAGCAGATCGGACAGGGGGCCGTACACCATATATTTT. The variable domain in full, completed from reference TRBV28 and TRBJ1-3, reads DVKVTQSSRYLVKRTGEKVFLECVQDMDHENMFWYRQDPGLGLRLIYFSYDVKMKEKGDIPEGYSVSREKKERFSLILESASTNQTSMYLCASRSDRGPYTIYFGEGSWLTVV.

The V call is TRBV12-3 or TRBV12-4, the J call TRBJ2-3; a weak D match, TRBD2 (6 bases). The germline V and J ends were trimmed by 1 base and 3 bases, with 14 bases remaining between them. The CDR3 length is 16 residues. The CDR3 DNA is TGTGCCAGCAGTTTAGTTCAGGGAGGAAAGACAGATACGCAGTATTTT. As protein: CASSLVQGGKTDTQYF.

The gene calls are TRBV4-1 and TRBJ2-5, with D hard to call. The CDR3 is 16 residues long. V was trimmed by 1 base and J by 4 bases, leaving 16 bases between them. CDR1 and CDR2 from the germline V gene are MGHRA and YSYEKL. CDR3 nucleotides: TGCGCCAGCAGCCAAGGTACCGTGCGAGGAGCAGAGACCCAGTACTTC. Protein sequence: CASSQGTVRGAETQYF.

This clonotype came up a few times. This chain uses TRBV24-1 with TRBJ2-1, with 9 bases matching TRBD2. Germline V gene data show CDR1 as KGHDR and CDR2 as SFDVKD. CDR3 size: 16 residues. V trimming: 3 bases; J trimming: 9 bases; junction bases outside the gene matches: 11. The CDR3, as DNA: TGTGCCACCAGTGATCCTATTAGCGGGAGTCGGAGTGAGCAGTTCTTC. It specifies CATSDPISGSRSEQFF.

This chain connects TRBV28 to TRBJ2-7; no clear D gene. Germline V lookup: CDR1 MDHEN, CDR2 SYDVKM. The CDR3 is 14 amino acids. The ends were cut back, 3 bases at V and 6 bases at J, with 15 bases in the middle. The CDR3 reads CASSLQAFGVEQYF. In DNA, the CDR3 is TGTGCCAGCAGTTTGCAGGCCTTCGGTGTCGAGCAGTACTTC. Full variable domain (remainder filled in from reference TRBV28 and TRBJ2-7): DVKVTQSSRYLVKRTGEKVFLECVQDMDHENMFWYRQDPGLGLRLIYFSYDVKMKEKGDIPEGYSVSREKKERFSLILESASTNQTSMYLCASSLQAFGVEQYFGPGTRLTVT.

There are a few counts of this clonotype. V usage is TRBV12-3 or TRBV12-4 and J usage is TRBJ1-6; TRBD1 matches at 9 bases. This CDR3 comprises 17 residues. J was trimmed by 10 bases and V by 4 bases; bases with no gene match: 14. In nucleotides, the CDR3 is TGTGCCAGCAGTTACAAACCGGGACAGGGTATAGCCTCACCCCTCCACTTT. It encodes CASSYKPGQGIASPLHF.

The genes are TRBV6-5 and TRBJ2-2; tentative D call: TRBD1 (6 bases). Between the trimmed V and J ends, which lost 6 bases and 2 bases, there was a span of 10 bases. From germline, CDR1 is MNHEY and CDR2 SVGAGI. The CDR3 loop spans 14 amino acids. DNA of the CDR3: TGTGCCAGCAGCGACAGGATAAACACCGGGGAGCTGTTTTTT. Translation: CASSDRINTGELFF.

The CDR3 DNA reads TGTGCCAGCAGCCGAAGGGTAGCGGAGACCCAGTACTTC. Its protein product is CASSRRVAETQYF. The genes are TRBV27 and TRBJ2-5; the D gene is possibly TRBD2 (5 bases). Germline lookup yields CDR1 MNHEY and CDR2 SMNVEV (reference sequence). V shed 6 bases and J shed 5 bases, with 13 bases lying between them. The CDR3 length is 13 residues.

The chain joins TRBV5-1 to TRBJ2-7, with D perhaps being TRBD1 or TRBD2 (5 bases each). Germline V gene sequence: CDR1 SGHRS, CDR2 YFSETQ. The V gene lost 0 bases and the J gene lost 3 bases, with 10 bases spanning the gap. This CDR3 has 14 amino acids. CDR3 DNA: TGCGCCAGCAGCTTGGCCGGGACCAACTACGAGCAGTACTTC. Its protein product is CASSLAGTNYEQYF.

The V and J genes are TRBV15 and TRBJ2-5, with 14 bases matching TRBD2. The V segment lost 4 bases and the J segment 5 bases; nucleotides outside the gene matches: 3. The CDR3 has 15 residues. Germline CDR1 and CDR2: LNHNV and YYDKDF (reference sequence). The CDR3 spells CATSKGLAGVETQYF. Written as DNA, the CDR3 is TGTGCCACCAGCAAGGGACTAGCGGGAGTTGAGACCCAGTACTTC.

The chain recombines TRBV20-1 with TRBJ2-1, with TRBD2 identical over 9 bases. The CDR3 loop spans 16 amino acids. After removal of 3 bases from V and 0 bases from J, the junction contained 6 bases not matched to a gene. Germline V gene lookup returns CDR1 DFQATT and CDR2 SNEGSKA (reference sequence). CDR3 DNA: TGCAGTGCTAGTCCCCCTAGCGGGATCTCCTACAATGAGCAGTTCTTC. Its translation is CSASPPSGISYNEQFF.

A few counts support this clonotype. The V call is TRBV29-1, the J call TRBJ2-1; the match to TRBD2 covers 10 bases. The germline V gene has CDR1 SQVTM and CDR2 ANQGSEA. This CDR3 is built from 14 residues. Losses at the gene ends were 0 bases for V and 9 bases for J; bases not matched to a gene: 5. CDR3 sequence (DNA): TGCAGCGTTGAAGATCCTAGCGGGAGCCCTGAGCAGTTCTTC. Residues: CSVEDPSGSPEQFF.